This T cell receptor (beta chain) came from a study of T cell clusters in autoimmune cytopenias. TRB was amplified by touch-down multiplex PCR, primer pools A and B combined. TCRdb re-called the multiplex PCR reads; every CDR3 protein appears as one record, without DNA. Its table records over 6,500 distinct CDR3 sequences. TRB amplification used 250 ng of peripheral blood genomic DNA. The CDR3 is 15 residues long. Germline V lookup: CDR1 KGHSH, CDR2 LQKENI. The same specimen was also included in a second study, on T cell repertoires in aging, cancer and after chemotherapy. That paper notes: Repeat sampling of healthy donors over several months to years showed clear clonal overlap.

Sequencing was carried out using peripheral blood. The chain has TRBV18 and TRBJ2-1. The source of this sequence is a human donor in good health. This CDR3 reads CASSPPVRPYNEQFF. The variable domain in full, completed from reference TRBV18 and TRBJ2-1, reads NAGVMQNPRHLVRRRGQEARLRCSPMKGHSHVYWYRQLPEEGLKFMVYLQKENIIDESGMPKERFSAEFPKEGPSILRIQQVVRGDSAAYFCASSPPVRPYNEQFFGPGTRLTVL.